This is a list of T cell receptor beta chains from one sample in a study of graft-versus-host responses after intestinal transplantation. Profiling relied on immunoSEQ multiplex PCR, and the TCRdb table lists in-frame clones only, not all of them. The repertoire holds 37,000 or so clones, with 75% to 90% as singletons. Sequencing was performed on ileum tissue, taken 200 to 210 days after intestinal transplant. Every receptor here comes from a human patient who received an intestinal transplant, so some T cells may come from the graft donor. The CDR3 runs from the conserved cysteine through the conserved F or W.

CDR3 length | V gene | CDR3 protein
15 | TRBV11-1 | CASATQASGGDEQFF
12 | TRBV5-4 | CASSLVGTGYTF
13 | TRBV14 | CASSRDSNYEQYF
16 | TRBV7-9 | CASSLTSGAGANVLTF
14 | TRBV5-3 | CARSLGLAEYEQYF
12 | TRBV28 | CASTPGGNEQFF
13 | TRBV5-4 | CASSFGPKYEQYF
16 | TRBV7-9 | CASSLAPGTGNTEAFF
13 | TRBV25-1 | CASSEGVGWKQFF
16 | TRBV5-1 | CASSPDLAGGYNEQFF